This T cell receptor beta chain originates from a study of regulatory T cells in long-lasting Graves disease. This CDR3 region has 18 residues. V was clipped by 3 bases and J by 7 bases, with 25 bases between them. CDR1 DFQATT and CDR2 SNEGSKA come from the germline V gene (reference sequence). Arm-PCR of CDR3 regions with iRepertoire HTBI primers generated TCR beta libraries. MiXCR, applied by TCRdb to the multiplex PCR reads, yields one record per CDR3 protein. The sample records approximately 350,000 distinct CDR3 sequences, 12% being singletons. As to time point: newly diagnosed GD, antithyroid drugs for less than 3 months. Isolated PBMC RNA provided the starting material for the TCR library. This clonotype was observed a handful of times. These data are also associated with another study on T cells in Graves' hyperthyroidism and ophthalmopathy.

This rearrangement joins TRBV20-1 to TRBJ1-6; unclear D gene. Specimen: peripheral blood mononuclear cells (PBMCs), collected at new diagnosis, from a patient treated with antithyroid drugs. This sequence was found in a woman between 18 and 29 years old with Graves disease. This CDR3 reads CSASPTSTTLPRNSPLHF. CDR3 bases: TGCAGTGCTAGTCCGACCTCAACGACCCTCCCTCGGAATTCACCCCTCCACTTT.